The sequence of this T cell receptor (beta chain) was determined in a study of siplizumab effects on memory and regulatory T cells. Assays examined 90,000 to 100,000 TCR templates per sample. The assay was immunoSEQ multiplex PCR, and TCRdb's table has in-frame clones only and misses some. The sample yields 100,000 or so clones, 90% to 95% seen once. The germline CDR1 and CDR2 sequences are SNHLY and FYNNEI. The CDR3 consists of 14 residues. The V end lost 0 bases, the J end lost 0 bases, and 5 bases lay between the germline ends. The sample taken for sequencing was Tregs sorted from blood. The clonotype was recovered from a human donor in good health. The chain employs TRBV2 and TRBJ1-1; D unclear. This CDR3 reads CASSEALVNTEAFF. CDR3 bases: TGTGCCAGCAGTGAAGCGCTTGTGAACACTGAAGCTTTCTTT.